This passage covers 10 T cell receptor beta chains from one sample sequenced in a study of cytomegalovirus exposure and HLA in healthy donors. PCR employed 60 Vbeta and 13 Jbeta primers. The data were produced by immunoSEQ multiplex PCR, yet TCRdb's version contains in-frame clones alone and is incomplete. The sample includes about 140,000 clones, around four fifths seen only once; the top ten take 1.1% to 1.5%. The sample taken for sequencing was PBMCs. Every receptor here comes from a woman aged 40 to 49 in good health and CMV-seronegative.

The genes are TRBV7-3 and TRBJ1-1, with a possible D match to TRBD1 (6 bases). Germline V gene sequence: CDR1 SGHTA, CDR2 FQGTGA. CDR3 length equals 14 residues. The germline V and J ends were trimmed by 7 bases and 2 bases, with 14 bases remaining between them. CDR3 coding DNA: TGTGCCAGCAAGTTGGGACATTCCAACACTGAAGCTTTCTTT. Translated: CASKLGHSNTEAFF.

The chain employs TRBV28 and TRBJ1-4; D is unresolved. Germline V lookup: CDR1 MDHEN, CDR2 SYDVKM. Trimming pared 6 bases from V and 3 bases from J, leaving 11 bases between. The CDR3 sequence is 14 residues long. The CDR3 DNA follows: TGTGCCAGCAGAGCCCATACGGCTAATGAAAAACTGTTTTTT. Amino acids: CASRAHTANEKLFF. The full variable domain, completed using reference TRBV28 and TRBJ1-4, is DVKVTQSSRYLVKRTGEKVFLECVQDMDHENMFWYRQDPGLGLRLIYFSYDVKMKEKGDIPEGYSVSREKKERFSLILESASTNQTSMYLCASRAHTANEKLFFGSGTQLSVL.

The V gene is TRBV5-8, the J gene TRBJ2-5, with 8 bases aligning to TRBD2. This CDR3 region has 14 residues. V shed 4 bases and J 5 bases; nucleotides not matched to a gene: 7. CDR1 SGHTS and CDR2 YDEGEE come from the germline V gene. The CDR3 DNA reads as TGTGCCAGCAGCGGACTAGCAAATCTCGAGACCCAGTACTTC. Translated: CASSGLANLETQYF. The entire variable domain, with the rest obtained from reference TRBV5-8 and TRBJ2-5, is as follows: EAGVTQSPTHLIKTRGQQATLRCSPISGHTSVYWYQQALGLGLQFLLWYDEGEERNRGNFPPRFSGRQFPNYSSELNVNALELEDSALYLCASSGLANLETQYFGPGTRLLVL.

The chain uses TRBV5-8 and TRBJ1-1; 8 positions agree with TRBD1. V gave up 3 bases and J gave up 10 bases; unmatched junction bases: 17. CDR1 is SGHTS, CDR2 YDEGEE, per germline. This CDR3 comprises 16 residues. The CDR3 nucleotides read TGTGCCAGCAGCTGGACGGACAGGGCGTCCACATCGGGAGCTTTCTTT. Translated: CASSWTDRASTSGAFF. The entire variable domain, with the rest obtained from reference TRBV5-8 and TRBJ1-1, is as follows: EAGVTQSPTHLIKTRGQQATLRCSPISGHTSVYWYQQALGLGLQFLLWYDEGEERNRGNFPPRFSGRQFPNYSSELNVNALELEDSALYLCASSWTDRASTSGAFFGQGTRLTVV.

The gene calls are TRBV5-4 and TRBJ1-6; 7 bases line up with TRBD1. Germline CDR1 and CDR2: SGHNT and YYREEE (reference sequence). The CDR3 is 17 amino acids. After removal of 6 bases from V and 0 bases from J, the junction contained 9 bases not matched to a gene. Written as DNA, the CDR3 is TGTGCCAGCACCAGGACAGGAGATAGCTCCTATAATTCACCCCTCCACTTT. Amino acids: CASTRTGDSSYNSPLHF. The whole variable domain, filled in from reference TRBV5-4 and TRBJ1-6, reads ETGVTQSPTHLIKTRGQQVTLRCSSQSGHNTVSWYQQALGQGPQFIFQYYREEENGRGNFPPRFSGLQFPNYSSELNVNALELDDSALYLCASTRTGDSSYNSPLHFGNGTRLTVT.

CDR3 region: CASSPGFIASPLHF. DNA of the CDR3: TGTGCCAGCAGCCCAGGGTTTATCGCTTCACCCCTCCACTTT. The chain employs TRBV14 and TRBJ1-6, with D perhaps matching TRBD1 (5 bases). Trimming stripped 4 bases from V and 9 bases from J, with 13 bases between. The CDR3 sequence is 14 residues long. Germline lookup yields CDR1 SGHDN and CDR2 FVKESK.

This clone was observed a single time. The J gene is TRBJ2-2, the V gene TRBV7-3, with D unclear. This CDR3 has 12 residues. From germline, CDR1 is SGHTA and CDR2 FQGTGA. V lost 7 bases and J lost 3, with 6 bases in between. This CDR3 reads CASKPDTGELFF. The CDR3 DNA reads as TGTGCCAGCAAACCGGACACCGGGGAGCTGTTTTTT. Drawing the rest from reference TRBV7-3 and TRBJ2-2, the complete variable domain is GAGVSQTPSNKVTEKGKYVELRCDPISGHTALYWYRQSLGQGPEFLIYFQGTGAADDSGLPNDRFFAVRPEGSVSTLKIQRTERGDSAVYLCASKPDTGELFFGEGSRLTVL.

The CDR3 nucleotides read TGCGCCAGCAGCTTGGCGTCGTGGAACACTGAAGCTTTCTTT. This sequence encodes CASSLASWNTEAFF. The V and J genes are TRBV5-1 and TRBJ1-1; no clear D gene. The ends were cut back, 0 bases at V and 1 base at J, with 7 bases in the middle. CDR1 SGHRS and CDR2 YFSETQ come from the germline V gene. CDR3 length equals 14 residues.

The chain uses TRBV13 and TRBJ1-2; 9 nucleotides agree with TRBD1. The J segment lost 4 bases and the V segment lost 5 bases, leaving 8 bases of the junction unmatched. Germline CDR1 and CDR2: PRHDT and FYEKMQ (reference sequence). CDR3 size: 15 residues. As DNA, the CDR3 is TGTGCCAGCAGCAAACGGGACAGGGTGAGCTATGGCTACACCTTC. Residues: CASSKRDRVSYGYTF.

The chain uses TRBV28 and TRBJ1-1; a possible D gene is TRBD1 (5 bases). This CDR3 spans 14 amino acids. The V gene lost 2 bases and the J gene lost 1 base, with 8 bases spanning the gap. Germline V gives CDR1 MDHEN, CDR2 SYDVKM. CDR3 loop: CASSLPTGNTEAFF. In DNA, the CDR3 is TGTGCCAGCAGTTTACCTACAGGGAACACTGAAGCTTTCTTT.